This is a list of T cell receptor beta chains from one sample in a study of blood T cells in healthy people across ages. Each CDR3 protein gets one entry after TCRdb re-called the 5' RACE reads with MiXCR. The table includes about 930,000 distinct CDR3 sequences, about 27% detected once. The sample was also reused in another study, on T cells of mothers and their children.

Sequencing used blood. The source of these receptors is a woman aged 40 to 55 in good health. Each CDR3 is given with its conserved first and last residue. Each record gives: V gene, D gene, J gene, clone size, CDR3 protein, CDR3 DNA. D genes are given only for firm matches. Some rows mark clone size as missing; the rest say once, few, many or name a class of expanded clone.

TRBV7-9,-,TRBJ2-7,few,CASSSPPQGQRSYEQYF,TGTGCCAGCAGCTCGCCCCCTCAGGGGCAGAGGTCCTACGAGCAGTACTTC
TRBV27,-,TRBJ1-2,-,CASSLSAENYGYTF,TGTGCCAGCAGTTTATCGGCCGAGAACTATGGCTACACCTTC
TRBV10-2,-,TRBJ2-1,few,CASSEDPWGTQVYEQFF,TGCGCCAGCAGTGAGGACCCGTGGGGGACCCAAGTCTATGAGCAGTTCTTC
TRBV4-2,-,TRBJ2-3,many,CASSQDVSSNTQYF,TGTGCCAGCAGCCAAGATGTGTCTAGCAATACGCAGTATTTT
TRBV20-1,TRBD2,TRBJ2-5,-,CSATSLAGVETQYF,TGCAGTGCTACCTCACTAGCGGGGGTTGAGACCCAGTACTTC
TRBV11-1,-,TRBJ2-6,few,CASSRRASGANVLTF,TGTGCCAGCAGCCGGCGGGCCTCTGGGGCCAACGTCCTGACTTTC
TRBV6-2/TRBV6-3,-,TRBJ1-2,few,CASSPQSYGYTF,TGTGCCAGCAGTCCTCAGTCTTATGGCTACACCTTC
TRBV21-1,-,TRBJ2-7,once,CASRQTSSGSYEQYF,TGTGCCAGCAGGCAAACCTCCAGTGGGTCTTACGAGCAGTACTTC
TRBV4-1,-,TRBJ2-4,many,CASSQGFEVRDTKNIQYF,TGCGCCAGCAGCCAAGGTTTCGAAGTGAGGGACACCAAAAACATTCAGTACTTC
TRBV6-5,-,TRBJ2-5,many,CASTPRFSGTQYF,TGTGCCAGCACCCCGAGGTTCTCTGGGACCCAGTACTTC
TRBV10-3,TRBD2,TRBJ2-3,few,CAIGDPGLAGVATDTQYF,TGTGCCATCGGTGACCCTGGACTAGCGGGGGTTGCCACAGATACGCAGTATTTT
TRBV7-2,-,TRBJ2-2,-,CASSSKIGGTGELFF,TGTGCCAGCAGCTCGAAGATCGGGGGTACCGGGGAGCTGTTTTTT
TRBV6-5,-,TRBJ2-3,few,CASSYGHLGGTDTQYF,TGTGCCAGCAGTTACGGGCATCTCGGGGGCACAGATACGCAGTATTTT
TRBV5-5,TRBD2,TRBJ2-1,-,CASSTESGSYGEQFF,TGTGCCAGCAGCACGGAGAGCGGGAGTTACGGTGAGCAGTTCTTC
TRBV3-1,-,TRBJ2-1,-,CASSQAWLGISSYNEQFF,TGTGCCAGCAGCCAAGCATGGTTGGGGATTAGCTCCTACAATGAGCAGTTCTTC
TRBV7-9,TRBD1,TRBJ1-1,few,CASSRDRGAFF,TGTGCCAGCAGCCGGGACAGGGGGGCTTTCTTT